Below, 14 T cell receptor beta chains from the same sample are listed, as sequenced in a study of blood T cell repertoires in COVID-19. TCRdb's table, derived via immunoSEQ multiplex PCR, lists solely in-frame clones and lacks some. The sample holds tens of thousands of clones, roughly 86% seen once. Sequencing was done on a sample of peripheral blood. These receptors all stem from a man older than 75 with active or convalescent COVID-19.

The chain uses TRBV2 and TRBJ2-3, with TRBD2 matching over 10 bases. Germline CDR1 SNHLY, CDR2 FYNNEI. V dropped 10 bases and J dropped 4; count of bases not matched to a gene: 11. The CDR3 has 15 amino acids. CDR3: CAIRGSSGGPDTQYF. CDR3 DNA sequence: TGTGCCATTCGAGGATCTAGCGGGGGCCCAGATACGCAGTATTTT.

The chain employs TRBV24-1 and TRBJ2-3; a possible D gene is TRBD2 (5 bases). CDR3 length: 13 amino acids. Deletions cut 11 bases from V and 1 base from J, with 12 bases between. Germline V gene lookup returns CDR1 KGHDR and CDR2 SFDVKD. The CDR3 sequence is CAIGGRGTDTQYF. The CDR3 DNA sequence: TGTGCCATCGGCGGGCGCGGCACAGATACGCAGTATTTT.

This clone was recorded once. V and J are TRBV12-3 or TRBV12-4 and TRBJ1-1; no definite D call. The ends were cut back, 3 bases at V and 11 bases at J, with 16 bases in the middle. This CDR3 has 13 residues. CDR3 in DNA: TGTGCCAGCAGTTTGATCAGTCAATCTTGGGCTTTCTTT. It codes for CASSLISQSWAFF.

The chain has TRBV19 and TRBJ1-5; 9 bases match TRBD1. The CDR3 has 16 amino acids. Germline CDR1 is LNHDA and CDR2 is SQIVND (reference sequence). Trimming cost V 3 bases and J 4 bases; bases outside gene matches: 7. This chain's CDR3 is CASSIVGGQGNQPQHF. For the CDR3, the DNA is TGTGCCAGTAGTATCGTTGGGGGACAGGGAAATCAGCCCCAGCATTTT.

The chain employs TRBV27 and TRBJ2-4; no definite D call. The germline V and J ends were trimmed by 7 bases and 0 bases, with 22 bases remaining between them. Germline assignment: CDR1 MNHEY and CDR2 SMNVEV (reference sequence). The CDR3 has 18 residues. The CDR3 here is CASTTSAALLLAKNIQYF. Written as DNA, the CDR3 is TGTGCCAGCACCACCTCCGCGGCCCTGCTTCTAGCCAAAAACATTCAGTACTTC.

The table lists this clone with a count of one. The V and J genes are TRBV20-1 and TRBJ1-2, with 11 bases identical to TRBD1. The CDR3 has 15 residues. Unmatched junction bases numbered 7, after V lost 3 bases and J lost 4 bases. Looked up from germline, CDR1 is DFQATT and CDR2 is SNEGSKA (reference sequence). This CDR3 reads CSASTGTGGAYGYTF. DNA for the CDR3: TGCAGTGCTAGTACGGGGACAGGGGGAGCCTATGGCTACACCTTC.

This clone came up once. The DNA of the CDR3 is TGCAGCGTAGCCGGGACAGGGGATGAAAAACTGTTTTTT. The encoded protein is CSVAGTGDEKLFF. The chain carries TRBV29-1 and TRBJ1-4; 10 bases match TRBD1. Losses at the gene ends were 6 bases for V and 6 bases for J; bases not matched to a gene: 4. The CDR3 extends over 13 amino acids. Germline V gene lookup returns CDR1 SQVTM and CDR2 ANQGSEA.

The chain recombines TRBV4-1 with TRBJ1-4; 7 nucleotides match TRBD1. CDR3 length: 16 residues. Germline CDR1 and CDR2: MGHRA and YSYEKL. V gave up 6 bases and J gave up 8 bases; unmatched junction bases: 15. CDR3 nucleotides: TGCGCCAGCAGTCAGAAGACGGGGACAGTGAACGAAAAACTGTTTTTT. Amino acids: CASSQKTGTVNEKLFF.

J is TRBJ2-5 and V is TRBV24-1; weak D call: TRBD1 (6 bases). Germline values: CDR1 KGHDR, CDR2 SFDVKD. This CDR3 has 13 amino acids. V gave up 5 bases and J gave up 1 base, with 7 bases separating them. The CDR3 DNA sequence: TGTGCCACCAGTGCAGGGGTCCAAGAGACCCAGTACTTC. This encodes CATSAGVQETQYF.

The chain links TRBV11-2 to TRBJ1-1; no clear D gene. With 6 bases removed from V and 0 bases from J, the gap between germline ends came to 11 bases. The CDR3 is made up of 14 amino acids. Germline V gene data show CDR1 as SGHAT and CDR2 as FQNNGV. DNA of the CDR3: TGTGCCAGCAGACCGTTTGGGCTGAACACTGAAGCTTTCTTT. It translates to CASRPFGLNTEAFF.

The chain employs TRBV29-1 and TRBJ1-2; 8 bases fit TRBD1. This CDR3 has 11 amino acids. Germline lookup yields CDR1 SQVTM and CDR2 ANQGSEA. Trimming removed 8 bases from V and 4 bases from J; junction bases left unmatched: 3. The CDR3 DNA reads as TGCAGCTTCGGGACAGGCTATGGCTACACCTTC. Translated, it gives CSFGTGYGYTF.

This rearrangement joins TRBV6-2 or TRBV6-3 to TRBJ1-3; no clear D. V was pared by 6 bases and J by 0 bases, with 9 bases between. CDR1 is MNHEY, CDR2 SVGEGT, per germline. The CDR3 is 14 residues long. CDR3 loop: CASSPHVSGNTIYF. CDR3 coding DNA: TGTGCCAGCAGCCCACATGTCTCTGGAAACACCATATATTTT.

The CDR3 DNA reads TGTGCCAGCAGCCCTTACGGACAGGGGGCGCGGGATACTGAAGCTTTCTTT. This codes for CASSPYGQGARDTEAFF. The chain joins TRBV14 to TRBJ1-1; 11 bases map to TRBD1. Germline V gene lookup returns CDR1 SGHDN and CDR2 FVKESK. The CDR3 has 17 residues. The V segment lost 4 bases and the J segment 5 bases; nucleotides outside the gene matches: 12.

This sequence joins TRBV16 and TRBJ1-6; no firm D call. This CDR3 is built from 14 residues. The germline V gene has CDR1 KGHSY and CDR2 FQNENV. V lost 5 bases, J lost 10 bases, and 15 bases lay in between. The CDR3 protein is CASSLIAGNSPLHF. The CDR3 DNA reads TGTGCCAGCAGCTTAATCGCGGGAAACTCACCCCTCCACTTT.